One T cell receptor beta chain is described in this entry. The antigen remains unidentified. There were no patients who had received any treatment before thyroid surgery. Original data processing: CDR3 differences across clinicopathological groups were used to build a distant-metastasis classifier for papillary thyroid cancer. TCRdb called clones again from the PCR reads with MiXCR. The V and J calls, along with clone size, are taken from TCRdb and not from the paper's own processing. The data show about 33,000 clones, over 15% seen once. CDR3 size: 14 residues. Germline CDR1 and CDR2: SNHLY and FYNNEI. Trimming took 7 bases from V and 4 from J; bases not matched to a gene: 4. The data derive from a study of metastatic and nonmetastatic thyroid tumors. Study-level information: Repertoire comparison spanned blood and tumor or nodule tissue of malignant and benign thyroid patients.

Whole-study findings and limits: The study reportedly found significantly higher TCR beta diversity in malignant thyroid tumors than benign nodules, in blood and tumor.

J is TRBJ2-1 and V is TRBV2, with 10 bases identical to TRBD2. This TCR was recovered from a male donor with papillary thyroid cancer or a benign thyroid nodule (not recorded which). Some clones in this sample may be carry-over from other donors' samples. What was sequenced was blood. CDR3 protein: CASKREGVYNEQFF. CDR3 bases: TGTGCCAGCAAGCGGGAGGGGGTTTACAATGAGCAGTTCTTC.